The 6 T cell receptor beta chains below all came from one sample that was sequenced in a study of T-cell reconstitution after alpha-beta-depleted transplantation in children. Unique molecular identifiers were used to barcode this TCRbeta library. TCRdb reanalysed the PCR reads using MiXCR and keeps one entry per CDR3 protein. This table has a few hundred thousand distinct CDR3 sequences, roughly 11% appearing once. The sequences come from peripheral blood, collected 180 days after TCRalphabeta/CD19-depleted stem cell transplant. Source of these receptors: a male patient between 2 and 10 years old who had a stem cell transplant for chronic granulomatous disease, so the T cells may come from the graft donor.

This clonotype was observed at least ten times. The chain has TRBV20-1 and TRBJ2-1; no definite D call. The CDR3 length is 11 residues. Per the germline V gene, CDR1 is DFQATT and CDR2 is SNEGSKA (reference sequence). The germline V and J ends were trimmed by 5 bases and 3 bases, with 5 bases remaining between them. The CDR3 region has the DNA TGCAGTGCTCGAAACTACAATGAGCAGTTCTTC. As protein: CSARNYNEQFF.

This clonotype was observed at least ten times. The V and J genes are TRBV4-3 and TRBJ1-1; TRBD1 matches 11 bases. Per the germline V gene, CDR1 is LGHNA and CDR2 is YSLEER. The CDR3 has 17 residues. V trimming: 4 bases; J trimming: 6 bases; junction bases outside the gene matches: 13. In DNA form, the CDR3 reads TGCGCCAGCAGCCCACGGACAGGGGGCGTTTCTTCGTCTGAAGCTTTCTTT. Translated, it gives CASSPRTGGVSSSEAFF.

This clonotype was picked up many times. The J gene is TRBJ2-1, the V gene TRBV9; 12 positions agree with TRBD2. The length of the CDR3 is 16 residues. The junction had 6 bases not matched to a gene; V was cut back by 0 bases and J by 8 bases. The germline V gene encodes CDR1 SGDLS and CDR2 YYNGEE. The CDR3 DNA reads TGTGCCAGCAGCGTAGGGGGACTAGCGGGTCTCTATGAGCAGTTCTTC. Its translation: CASSVGGLAGLYEQFF.

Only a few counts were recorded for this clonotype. CDR3 region: CATAGHPTDTQYF. CDR3 coding DNA: TGTGCCACCGCGGGACACCCGACAGATACGCAGTATTTT. This sequence joins TRBV15 and TRBJ2-3; D possibly uses TRBD1 or TRBD2 (6 bases each). This CDR3 has 13 amino acids. CDR1 and CDR2 (germline): LNHNV, YYDKDF (reference sequence). V lost 8 bases and J 3 bases, leaving 12 bases between the germline ends.

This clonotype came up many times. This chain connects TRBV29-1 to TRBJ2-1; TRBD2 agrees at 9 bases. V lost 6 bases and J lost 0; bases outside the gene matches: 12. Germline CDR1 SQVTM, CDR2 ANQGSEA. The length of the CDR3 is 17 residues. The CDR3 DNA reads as TGCAGCGTGAGGGAATTCGGACTAGCGAGCTCCTACAATGAGCAGTTCTTC. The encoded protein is CSVREFGLASSYNEQFF.

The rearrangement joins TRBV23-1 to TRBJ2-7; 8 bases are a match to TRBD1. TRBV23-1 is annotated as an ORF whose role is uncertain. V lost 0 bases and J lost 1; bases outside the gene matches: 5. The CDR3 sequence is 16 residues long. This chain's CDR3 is CASSQSAGGLSYEQYF. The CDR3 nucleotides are TGCGCCAGCAGTCAATCGGCAGGGGGCCTTTCCTACGAGCAGTACTTC.